The rows below give T cell receptor beta chains drawn from one sample of a study of blood T cell repertoires in COVID-19. Clones were sequenced by immunoSEQ multiplex PCR, and TCRdb holds only the in-frame ones, with some missing. The sample has 200,000 to 250,000 clones, about 85% seen once. Sequenced sample: PBMCs or T cells enriched from blood (not recorded which). Source of these receptors: a middle-aged man who had recovered from COVID-19. CDR3s include the opening cysteine and the closing phenylalanine or tryptophan. Each record gives: J gene, clone size, V gene, D gene, CDR3 DNA, CDR3 protein. The D gene is left open where the match is weak. The listing skips clone size in some rows; elsewhere it reads once, few, many or a size class.

j_gene: TRBJ2-7
abundance: NA
v_gene: TRBV6-2/TRBV6-3
d_gene: TRBD1
CDR3nt: TGTGCCAGCAGCCCCGGACAGGGGCGACCCTACGAGCAGTACTTC
CDR3aa: CASSPGQGRPYEQYF

j_gene: TRBJ2-4
abundance: NA
v_gene: TRBV5-5
d_gene: TRBD1
CDR3nt: TGTGCCAGCAGCTTACAGGGGGTAAACATTCAGTACTTC
CDR3aa: CASSLQGVNIQYF

j_gene: TRBJ2-7
abundance: few
v_gene: TRBV20-1
d_gene: NA
CDR3nt: TGCAGTGCTAGAGGTGGGGCCGAGCAGTACTTC
CDR3aa: CSARGGAEQYF

j_gene: TRBJ2-5
abundance: NA
v_gene: TRBV18
d_gene: TRBD1
CDR3nt: TGTGCCAGCTCAATTGGACAGGCCCAAGAGACCCAGTACTTC
CDR3aa: CASSIGQAQETQYF

j_gene: TRBJ2-7
abundance: NA
v_gene: TRBV27
d_gene: NA
CDR3nt: TGTGCCAGCAGTCCCGGGTTTTACGAGCAGTACTTC
CDR3aa: CASSPGFYEQYF

j_gene: TRBJ1-2
abundance: NA
v_gene: TRBV11-1
d_gene: TRBD1
CDR3nt: TGTGCCAGCAGCATCGGACAGGGGGCGACCGGCTACACCTTC
CDR3aa: CASSIGQGATGYTF

j_gene: TRBJ2-1
abundance: NA
v_gene: TRBV28
d_gene: TRBD2
CDR3nt: TGTGCCAGCATAAACGGGAGGGCCTGGGGTGAGCAGTTCTTC
CDR3aa: CASINGRAWGEQFF

j_gene: TRBJ1-1
abundance: NA
v_gene: TRBV10-1
d_gene: NA
CDR3nt: TGCGCCAGCAGTGATCAGGGGTTCCGAGGAACTGAAGCTTTCTTT
CDR3aa: CASSDQGFRGTEAFF

j_gene: TRBJ1-6
abundance: few
v_gene: TRBV3-1/TRBV3-2
d_gene: NA
CDR3nt: TGTGCCAGCAGCCAATGTAGCGCGGATAATTCACCCCTCCACTTT
CDR3aa: CASSQCSADNSPLHF

j_gene: TRBJ2-5
abundance: NA
v_gene: TRBV4-1
d_gene: TRBD2
CDR3nt: TGCGCCAGCAGCCCTGGACTAGCGGGAGGCACAGGAGAGACCCAGTACTTC
CDR3aa: CASSPGLAGGTGETQYF

j_gene: TRBJ1-3
abundance: few
v_gene: TRBV18
d_gene: TRBD1
CDR3nt: TGTGCCAGCTCACCAACACAGGGGCCTGGAAACACCATATATTTT
CDR3aa: CASSPTQGPGNTIYF

j_gene: TRBJ2-2
abundance: NA
v_gene: TRBV4-1
d_gene: TRBD1
CDR3nt: TGCGCCAGCAGCCATCAGACAGGGGATACCGGGGAGCTGTTTTTT
CDR3aa: CASSHQTGDTGELFF

j_gene: TRBJ1-1
abundance: NA
v_gene: TRBV5-6
d_gene: NA
CDR3nt: TGTGCCAGCAGCCCGAGGAGGGACACTGAAGCTTTCTTT
CDR3aa: CASSPRRDTEAFF

j_gene: TRBJ1-1
abundance: NA
v_gene: TRBV14
d_gene: NA
CDR3nt: TGTGCCAGCAGCCAATTTTCAGGGGTTCGAACTGAAGCTTTCTTT
CDR3aa: CASSQFSGVRTEAFF

j_gene: TRBJ2-2
abundance: once
v_gene: TRBV28
d_gene: TRBD2
CDR3nt: TGTGCCAGCAGTCTCCACCGGACTAGCGGATATACCGGGGAGCTGTTTTTT
CDR3aa: CASSLHRTSGYTGELFF

j_gene: TRBJ2-3
abundance: NA
v_gene: TRBV5-1
d_gene: NA
CDR3nt: TGCGCCAGCAGCTTTCTCGGACAGCGCACAGATACGCAGTATTTT
CDR3aa: CASSFLGQRTDTQYF

j_gene: TRBJ1-6
abundance: NA
v_gene: TRBV14
d_gene: NA
CDR3nt: TGTGCCAGCAGCCAATTGCCTACCGGTAATTCACCCCTCCACTTT
CDR3aa: CASSQLPTGNSPLHF

j_gene: TRBJ2-1
abundance: few
v_gene: TRBV30
d_gene: NA
CDR3nt: TGTGCCTGGAGTTTGTTGAGGGAGCAGTTCTTC
CDR3aa: CAWSLLREQFF

j_gene: TRBJ1-2
abundance: NA
v_gene: TRBV18
d_gene: TRBD1
CDR3nt: TGTGCCAGCTCACCAGGGACAGGGGACTATGGCTACACCTTC
CDR3aa: CASSPGTGDYGYTF

j_gene: TRBJ2-5
abundance: once
v_gene: TRBV6-6
d_gene: TRBD2
CDR3nt: TGTGCCAGCGCTCAACCCCGGGACTATCAAGAGACCCAGTACTTC
CDR3aa: CASAQPRDYQETQYF

j_gene: TRBJ1-6
abundance: NA
v_gene: TRBV7-9
d_gene: NA
CDR3nt: TGTGCCAGCAGCTCGGACAGAATAGAATCACCCCTCCACTTT
CDR3aa: CASSSDRIESPLHF

j_gene: TRBJ2-3
abundance: NA
v_gene: TRBV9
d_gene: NA
CDR3nt: TGTGCCAGCAGCGTAGAGAGGGTCGCAGATACGCAGTATTTT
CDR3aa: CASSVERVADTQYF

j_gene: TRBJ1-5
abundance: NA
v_gene: TRBV19
d_gene: NA
CDR3nt: TGTGCCAGTAGTATGCCCCGGGTTCAGCCCCAGCATTTT
CDR3aa: CASSMPRVQPQHF

j_gene: TRBJ1-5
abundance: NA
v_gene: TRBV7-2
d_gene: NA
CDR3nt: TGTGCCAGCAGCTTAGAGGGCAGGGGTAGCAATCAGCCCCAGCATTTT
CDR3aa: CASSLEGRGSNQPQHF

j_gene: TRBJ2-1
abundance: NA
v_gene: TRBV11-3
d_gene: NA
CDR3nt: TGTGCCAGCAGCTTACTTTCCCCCCTCCACAATGAGCAGTTCTTC
CDR3aa: CASSLLSPLHNEQFF

j_gene: TRBJ1-5
abundance: NA
v_gene: TRBV2
d_gene: TRBD1
CDR3nt: TGTGCCAGCAAGAAACGGGAGGGGGCTGAGCCCCAGCATTTT
CDR3aa: CASKKREGAEPQHF

j_gene: TRBJ2-5
abundance: NA
v_gene: TRBV24-1
d_gene: TRBD2
CDR3nt: TGTGCCACCAGTGTCCTTGGTGGCGGGAGGGAGGAGACCCAGTACTTC
CDR3aa: CATSVLGGGREETQYF

j_gene: TRBJ2-7
abundance: NA
v_gene: TRBV6-2/TRBV6-3
d_gene: TRBD2
CDR3nt: TGTGCCAGCAGTTACTCACCCTTAGCGGGCGAGCAGTACTTC
CDR3aa: CASSYSPLAGEQYF

j_gene: TRBJ1-1
abundance: few
v_gene: TRBV4-1
d_gene: NA
CDR3nt: TGCGCCAGCAGCCAAGAATGGGGCGCGAAGTACACTGAAGCTTTCTTT
CDR3aa: CASSQEWGAKYTEAFF

j_gene: TRBJ2-7
abundance: NA
v_gene: TRBV13
d_gene: NA
CDR3nt: TGTGCCAGCAGCGCGGGACGGATCCTAATGGGTGAGCAGTACTTC
CDR3aa: CASSAGRILMGEQYF

j_gene: TRBJ2-3
abundance: NA
v_gene: TRBV29-1
d_gene: NA
CDR3nt: TGCAGCGTTGAAGGGGGCACTTCACGAGATACGCAGTATTTT
CDR3aa: CSVEGGTSRDTQYF

j_gene: TRBJ1-5
abundance: NA
v_gene: TRBV19
d_gene: TRBD1
CDR3nt: TGTGCCAGTAGTCCCCGACAGGGATCGTATAGCAATCAGCCCCAGCATTTT
CDR3aa: CASSPRQGSYSNQPQHF

j_gene: TRBJ1-2
abundance: NA
v_gene: TRBV18
d_gene: NA
CDR3nt: TGTGCCAGCTCACCACCTATGGTCCAGGGCCACTATGGCTACACCTTC
CDR3aa: CASSPPMVQGHYGYTF

j_gene: TRBJ1-3
abundance: NA
v_gene: TRBV5-4
d_gene: NA
CDR3nt: TGTGCCAGCAGCTTGGGGGGGGTTAGCCCTGGAAACACCATATATTTT
CDR3aa: CASSLGGVSPGNTIYF

j_gene: TRBJ2-3
abundance: NA
v_gene: TRBV2
d_gene: TRBD1
CDR3nt: TGTGCCAGCAGTAGGGGACAGGGGGGCACAGATACGCAGTATTTT
CDR3aa: CASSRGQGGTDTQYF

j_gene: TRBJ1-5
abundance: NA
v_gene: TRBV4-1
d_gene: NA
CDR3nt: TGCGCCAGCAGCGCCACCCGACAGGGCAATCAGCCCCAGCATTTT
CDR3aa: CASSATRQGNQPQHF

j_gene: TRBJ2-5
abundance: NA
v_gene: TRBV9
d_gene: NA
CDR3nt: TGTGCCAGCAGCGTAGGAGGGGGAGGGCCAACCGGGACCCAGTACTTC
CDR3aa: CASSVGGGGPTGTQYF